Following are 8 T cell receptor beta chains from one sample sequenced in a study of technical replicates of blood from several donors. Assay: immunoSEQ multiplex PCR; the TCRdb copy retains only in-frame clones and omits some. The sample includes 59,000 or so clones, about 94% of them seen just once. The specimen sequenced was PBMCs. Every receptor here comes from a human donor in good health. Some clones in this sample may be carry-over from other donors' samples.

The chain employs TRBV7-9 and TRBJ1-6; possibly TRBD1 for D (5 bases). CDR1 is SEHNR, CDR2 FQNEAQ, per germline (reference sequence). The CDR3 consists of 15 residues. The ends were cut back, 5 bases at V and 10 bases at J, with 18 bases in the middle. CDR3: CASSKQFGGGSPLHF. The CDR3 DNA reads TGTGCCAGCAGCAAGCAATTTGGGGGGGGATCACCCCTCCACTTT.

In its sample, this clone was seen once. This rearrangement joins TRBV7-2 to TRBJ1-5; no clear D gene. Deletions cut 5 bases from V and 9 bases from J, with 14 bases between. CDR1 and CDR2 (germline): SGHTA, FQGNSA. CDR3 size: 13 residues. CDR3 bases: TGTGCCAGCAGCCTCAAAGAAAGAGGGCCCCAGCATTTT. This codes for CASSLKERGPQHF.

The V call is TRBV7-7, the J call TRBJ2-7; D is perhaps TRBD1 (5 bases). The V end was cut by 1 base, the J end by 5 bases, with 12 bases between. CDR3 length equals 14 residues. Per germline, CDR1 SSHAT and CDR2 FNYEAQ (reference sequence). The CDR3 nucleotides are TGTGCCAGCAGCTTAGGGGGCGTCCTAGACGAGCAGTACTTC. It is translated as CASSLGGVLDEQYF.

The chain has TRBV5-4 and TRBJ2-7; D unclear. The CDR3 extends over 15 amino acids. The V gene lost 4 bases and the J gene lost 1 base, with 15 bases spanning the gap. Germline V lookup: CDR1 SGHNT, CDR2 YYREEE (reference sequence). DNA for the CDR3: TGTGCCAGCAGCCCCCGTGTTAGCTCGTCCTACGAGCAGTACTTC. Protein sequence: CASSPRVSSSYEQYF. Based on the CDR3 plus reference TRBV5-4 and TRBJ2-7, the full variable domain is ETGVTQSPTHLIKTRGQQVTLRCSSQSGHNTVSWYQQALGQGPQFIFQYYREEENGRGNFPPRFSGLQFPNYSSELNVNALELDDSALYLCASSPRVSSSYEQYFGPGTRLTVT.

The V and J genes are TRBV29-1 and TRBJ2-3, with 7 bases lining up with TRBD1. The CDR3 is 16 amino acids. Germline assignment: CDR1 SQVTM and CDR2 ANQGSEA. With V trimmed by 1 base and J by 0 bases, 7 bases remained unmatched. In DNA form, the CDR3 reads TGCAGCGTTGAAGGCCCCGACAGGGCTAGCACAGATACGCAGTATTTT. It is translated as CSVEGPDRASTDTQYF.

V gene TRBV7-3 combines with J gene TRBJ2-2; a possible D gene is TRBD2 (5 bases). This CDR3 comprises 14 residues. Germline lookup yields CDR1 SGHTA and CDR2 FQGTGA. The V end was cut by 5 bases, the J end by 7 bases, with 14 bases between. DNA of the CDR3: TGTGCCAGCAGCCCTACTAGGGCTTACGGGGAGCTGTTTTTT. As protein: CASSPTRAYGELFF.

V is TRBV9 and J is TRBJ2-5; TRBD1 aligns across 7 bases. Germline V gene data show CDR1 as SGDLS and CDR2 as YYNGEE. V was clipped by 0 bases and J by 2 bases; unmatched bases: 4. The CDR3 covers 15 residues. Here the CDR3 DNA reads TGTGCCAGCAGCGTAGGGACAGGACCGCAAGAGACCCAGTACTTC. Its translation: CASSVGTGPQETQYF.

V and J are TRBV27 and TRBJ1-6; perhaps TRBD1 as D (5 bases). V gave up 6 bases and J gave up 6 bases, with 12 bases separating them. CDR1 is MNHEY, CDR2 SMNVEV, per germline (reference sequence). The CDR3 is 14 amino acids. The CDR3 coding sequence is TGTGCCAGCAGCCAGGGCCTCGGTAATTCACCCCTCCACTTT. Translated, it gives CASSQGLGNSPLHF.